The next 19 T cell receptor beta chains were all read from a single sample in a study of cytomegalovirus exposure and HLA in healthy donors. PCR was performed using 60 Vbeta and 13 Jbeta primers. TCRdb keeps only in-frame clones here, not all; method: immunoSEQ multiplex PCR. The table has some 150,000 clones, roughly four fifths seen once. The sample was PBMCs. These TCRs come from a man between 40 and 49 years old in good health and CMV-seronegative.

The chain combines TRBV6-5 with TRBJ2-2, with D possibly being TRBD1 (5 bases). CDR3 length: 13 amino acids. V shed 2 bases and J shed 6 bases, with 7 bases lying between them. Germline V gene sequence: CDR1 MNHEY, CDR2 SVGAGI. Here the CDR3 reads CASSYRRAGELFF. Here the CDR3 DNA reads TGTGCCAGCAGTTACCGCAGGGCCGGGGAGCTGTTTTTT.

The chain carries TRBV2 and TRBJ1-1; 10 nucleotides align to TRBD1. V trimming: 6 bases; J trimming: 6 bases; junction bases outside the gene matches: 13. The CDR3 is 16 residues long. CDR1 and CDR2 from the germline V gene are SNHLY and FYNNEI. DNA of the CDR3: TGTGCCAGCAGGGGACAGGGGCTAAGTCTCTTGTCTGAAGCTTTCTTT. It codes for CASRGQGLSLLSEAFF.

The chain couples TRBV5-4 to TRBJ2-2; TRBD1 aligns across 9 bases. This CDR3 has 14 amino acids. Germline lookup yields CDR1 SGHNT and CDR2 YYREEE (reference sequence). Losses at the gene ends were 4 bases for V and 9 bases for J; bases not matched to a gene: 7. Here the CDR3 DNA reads TGTGCCAGCAGCGCGCCGGGACAGGGAAGGGAGCTGTTTTTT. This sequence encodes CASSAPGQGRELFF.

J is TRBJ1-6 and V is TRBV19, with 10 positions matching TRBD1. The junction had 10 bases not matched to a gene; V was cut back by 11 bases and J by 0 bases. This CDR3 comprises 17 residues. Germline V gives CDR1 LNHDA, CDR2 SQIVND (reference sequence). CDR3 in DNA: TGTGCCTGGGGACAGGGGCGAAGGAGCTCCTATAATTCACCCCTCCACTTT. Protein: CAWGQGRRSSYNSPLHF.

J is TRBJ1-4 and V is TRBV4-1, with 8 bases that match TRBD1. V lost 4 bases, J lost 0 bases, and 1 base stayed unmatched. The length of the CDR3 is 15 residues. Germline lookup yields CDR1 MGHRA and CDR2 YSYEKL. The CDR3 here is CASSLTGATNEKLFF. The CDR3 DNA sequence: TGCGCCAGCAGCCTGACAGGGGCAACTAATGAAAAACTGTTTTTT.

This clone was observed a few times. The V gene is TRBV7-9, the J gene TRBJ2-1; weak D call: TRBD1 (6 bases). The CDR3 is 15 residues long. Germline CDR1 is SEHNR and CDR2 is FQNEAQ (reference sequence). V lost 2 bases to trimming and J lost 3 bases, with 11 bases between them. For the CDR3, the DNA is TGTGCCAGCAGCTTACTGAGACAGGACTACAATGAGCAGTTCTTC. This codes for CASSLLRQDYNEQFF.

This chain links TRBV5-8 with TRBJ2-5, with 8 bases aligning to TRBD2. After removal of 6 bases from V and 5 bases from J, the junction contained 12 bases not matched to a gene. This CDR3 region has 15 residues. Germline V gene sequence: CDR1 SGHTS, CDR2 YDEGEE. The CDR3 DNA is TGTGCCAGCACCGACCCAGGACTAGCCGGGGAGACCCAGTACTTC. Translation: CASTDPGLAGETQYF.

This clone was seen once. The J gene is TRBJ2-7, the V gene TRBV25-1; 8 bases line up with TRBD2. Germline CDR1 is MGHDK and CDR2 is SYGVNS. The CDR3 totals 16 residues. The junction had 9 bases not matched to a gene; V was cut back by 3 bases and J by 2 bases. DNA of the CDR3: TGTGCCAGCAGTGATACCCGGGGACTAGGAGCCTACGAGCAGTACTTC. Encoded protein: CASSDTRGLGAYEQYF.

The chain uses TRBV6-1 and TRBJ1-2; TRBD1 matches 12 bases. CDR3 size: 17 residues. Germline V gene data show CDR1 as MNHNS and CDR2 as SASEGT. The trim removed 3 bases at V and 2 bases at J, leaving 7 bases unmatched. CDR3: CASSEPGQGAPNYGYTF. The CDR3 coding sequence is TGTGCCAGCAGTGAGCCGGGACAGGGGGCACCAAACTATGGCTACACCTTC.

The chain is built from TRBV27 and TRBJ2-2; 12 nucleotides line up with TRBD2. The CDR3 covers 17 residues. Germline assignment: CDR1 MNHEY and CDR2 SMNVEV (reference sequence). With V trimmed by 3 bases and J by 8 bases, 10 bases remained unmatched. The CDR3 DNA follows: TGTGCCAGCAGTTTGGGACTAGCGGGCCCCCAGGGAGGGGAGCTGTTTTTT. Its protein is CASSLGLAGPQGGELFF.

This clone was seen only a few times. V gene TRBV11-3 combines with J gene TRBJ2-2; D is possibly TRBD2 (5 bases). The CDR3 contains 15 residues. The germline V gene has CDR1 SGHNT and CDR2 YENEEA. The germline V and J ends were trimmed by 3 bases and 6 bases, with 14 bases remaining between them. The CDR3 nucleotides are TGTGCCAGCAGCTTCGGGGTGTCCGTGGCCGGGGAGCTGTTTTTT. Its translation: CASSFGVSVAGELFF.

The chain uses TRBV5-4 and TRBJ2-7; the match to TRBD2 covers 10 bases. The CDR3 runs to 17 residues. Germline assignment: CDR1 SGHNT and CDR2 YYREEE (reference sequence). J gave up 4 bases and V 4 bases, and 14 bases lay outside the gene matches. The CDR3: CASSPSGGGTRQYEQYF. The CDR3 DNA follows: TGTGCCAGCAGCCCGAGCGGGGGGGGAACGCGTCAATACGAGCAGTACTTC.

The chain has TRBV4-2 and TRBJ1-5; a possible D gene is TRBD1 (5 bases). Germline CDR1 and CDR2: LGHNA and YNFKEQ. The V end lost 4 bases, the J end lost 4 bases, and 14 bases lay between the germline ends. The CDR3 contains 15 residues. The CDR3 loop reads CASSPRGGINQPQHF. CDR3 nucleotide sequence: TGTGCCAGCAGCCCCCGGGGGGGGATAAATCAGCCCCAGCATTTT.

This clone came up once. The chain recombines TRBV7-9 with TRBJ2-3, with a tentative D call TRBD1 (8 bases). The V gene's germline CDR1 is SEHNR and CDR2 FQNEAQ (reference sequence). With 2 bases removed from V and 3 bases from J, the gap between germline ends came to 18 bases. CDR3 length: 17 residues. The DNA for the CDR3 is TGTGCCAGCAGCTTATTGGTAACAGGGGGGGGGACAGATACGCAGTATTTT. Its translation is CASSLLVTGGGTDTQYF.

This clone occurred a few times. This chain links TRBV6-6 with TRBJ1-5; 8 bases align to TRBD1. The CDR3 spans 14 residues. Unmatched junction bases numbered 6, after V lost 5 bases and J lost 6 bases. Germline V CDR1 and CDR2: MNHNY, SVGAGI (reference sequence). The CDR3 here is CASSEGQVFQPQHF. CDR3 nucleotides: TGTGCCAGCAGTGAGGGACAGGTGTTTCAGCCCCAGCATTTT.

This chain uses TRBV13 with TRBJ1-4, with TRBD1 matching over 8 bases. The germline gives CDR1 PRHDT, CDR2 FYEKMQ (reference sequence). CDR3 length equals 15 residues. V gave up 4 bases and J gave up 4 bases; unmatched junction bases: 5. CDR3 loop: CASSSGTGINEKLFF. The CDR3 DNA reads TGTGCCAGCAGCTCCGGGACAGGCATTAATGAAAAACTGTTTTTT.

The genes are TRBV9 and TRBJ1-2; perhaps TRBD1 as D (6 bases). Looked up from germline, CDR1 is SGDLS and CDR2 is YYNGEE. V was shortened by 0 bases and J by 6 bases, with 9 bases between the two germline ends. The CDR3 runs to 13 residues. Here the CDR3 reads CASSVEYRDGYTF. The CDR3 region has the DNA TGTGCCAGCAGCGTAGAGTACAGGGATGGCTACACCTTC.

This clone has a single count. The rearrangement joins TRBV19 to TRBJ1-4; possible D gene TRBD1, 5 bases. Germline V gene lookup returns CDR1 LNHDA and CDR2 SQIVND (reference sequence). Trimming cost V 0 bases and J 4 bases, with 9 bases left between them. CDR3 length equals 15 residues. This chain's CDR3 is CASSIDDRFNEKLFF. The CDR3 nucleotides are TGTGCCAGTAGTATAGATGACAGATTTAATGAAAAACTGTTTTTT.

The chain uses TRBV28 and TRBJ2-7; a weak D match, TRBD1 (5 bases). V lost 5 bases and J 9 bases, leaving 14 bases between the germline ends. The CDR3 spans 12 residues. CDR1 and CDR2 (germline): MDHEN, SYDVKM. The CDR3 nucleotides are TGTGCCAGCAGTAAACAGGACCGCGGGCAGTACTTC. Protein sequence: CASSKQDRGQYF.